This T cell receptor (beta chain) originates from a study of early T cells in non-severe SARS-CoV-2 infection. The CDR3 runs 12 residues. CDR1 is GTSNPN, CDR2 SVGIG, per germline (reference sequence). Between the trimmed V and J ends, which lost 0 bases and 8 bases, there was a span of 10 bases. Many counts were recorded for this clonotype. The library protocol tagged individual cDNA molecules with unique molecular identifiers. TCRdb recomputed calls from the 5' RACE reads with MiXCR, one row per CDR3 protein. The sample includes around 44,000 distinct CDR3 sequences, around 7.7% of them seen just once.

J is TRBJ1-2 and V is TRBV30; D possibly corresponds to TRBD1 (5 bases). The sample comprised whole blood. The TCR comes from an adult who was a healthcare worker with PCR-confirmed SARS-CoV-2 infection or an uninfected control (not recorded which). CDR3 amino acids: CAWSVAREGYTF. The CDR3 DNA reads as TGTGCCTGGAGTGTGGCCAGGGAAGGCTACACCTTC.